The source of this T cell receptor (beta chain) is a study of response to subunit inactivated influenza vaccine. J lost 4 bases, V lost 1 base, and 3 bases had no gene match. Germline V gene data show CDR1 as MGHDK and CDR2 as SYGVNS. The CDR3 totals 14 residues. TCRdb re-analysed the RT-PCR reads in MiXCR, keeping a single row per CDR3 protein. This table holds over 150,000 distinct CDR3 sequences, under 15% found once. The chain carries TRBV25-1 and TRBJ2-5, with TRBD2 identical over 7 bases. The clonotype was recovered from a middle-aged man who received an inactivated influenza vaccine. The sample in question was CD8+ T cells sorted from PBMCs, obtained about 5 days after vaccination. The CDR3 DNA reads TGTGCCAGCAGTGAATGGGGGGGAGGAGAGACCCAGTACTTC. It is translated as CASSEWGGGETQYF.